The 18 T cell receptor beta chains given below trace back to one sample, sequenced in a study of tumor-infiltrating lymphocytes in oesophageal squamous cell carcinoma. TCRdb re-called the PCR reads with MiXCR, one entry per CDR3 protein. This table holds more than 8,000 distinct CDR3 sequences, 50% to 75% found once. The sequenced sample consisted of esophageal tumor tissue. The source is a female donor with esophageal squamous cell carcinoma.

This sequence joins TRBV7-8 and TRBJ2-3, with D perhaps assigned TRBD1 or TRBD2 (7 bases each). V dropped 4 bases and J dropped 3 bases, with 17 bases sitting between them. The CDR3 is 16 residues long. CDR1 SGHVS and CDR2 FQNEAQ come from the germline V gene. CDR3 sequence reads: CASSSGQGGPTDTQYF. For the CDR3, the DNA is TGTGCCAGCAGCTCCGGGCAGGGGGGGCCAACAGATACGCAGTATTTT.

The V and J genes are TRBV7-6 and TRBJ1-1; 7 bases agree with TRBD1. Germline CDR1 and CDR2: SGHVS and FNYEAQ. After removal of 6 bases from V and 4 bases from J, the junction contained 5 bases not matched to a gene. The CDR3 has 13 residues. The CDR3 bases are TGTGCCAGCAGTCAGACAGGGACCACTGAAGCTTTCTTT. Encoded protein: CASSQTGTTEAFF.

As to this clonotype: Since a much larger clone is just one base distant, this may be a read error. A read error is likely, as this CDR3 ends without the conserved phenylalanine or tryptophan. No DNA is shown, since the ends of the CDR3 on it are uncertain; the CDR3 is the one TCRdb lists. The chain joins TRBV7-3 to TRBJ2-6; whether TRBD2, the table's D call, matches the DNA was not checked. Termini included, the CDR3 measures 8 amino acids. Germline V gene data show CDR1 as SGHTA and CDR2 as FQGTGA. CDR3 residues: CAGSLFSG.

Many counts were recorded for this clonotype. The chain joins TRBV7-2 to TRBJ2-7; 7 bases are shared with TRBD1. J was trimmed by 1 base and V by 5 bases; bases with no gene match: 5. Germline assignment: CDR1 SGHTA and CDR2 FQGNSA. The CDR3 is 14 amino acids. The CDR3 sequence: CASSTDRQSYEQYF. The CDR3, as DNA: TGTGCCAGCAGCACGGACAGGCAATCCTACGAGCAGTACTTC. Full variable domain (outside the CDR3, taken from reference TRBV7-2 and TRBJ2-7): GAGVSQSPSNKVTEKGKDVELRCDPISGHTALYWYRQSLGQGLEFLIYFQGNSAPDKSGLPSDRFSAERTGGSVSTLTIQRTQQEDSAVYLCASSTDRQSYEQYFGPGTRLTVT.

This clonotype came up a few times. The chain couples TRBV7-6 to TRBJ2-1; D is unresolved. Trimming cost V 5 bases and J 6 bases, with 8 bases left between them. Germline V gene sequence: CDR1 SGHVS, CDR2 FNYEAQ. CDR3 length: 12 residues. DNA for the CDR3: TGTGCCAGCAGCGCTGGGTCCAATGAGCAGTTCTTC. It translates to CASSAGSNEQFF.

The J gene is TRBJ2-3, the V gene TRBV7-3, with D maybe TRBD2 (6 bases). The DNA end lines up better with TRBJ2-1; the J call may be wrong. CDR1 and CDR2 (germline): SGHTA, FQGTGA. CDR3 length: 16 residues. The CDR3 loop is CASSLIPLAEYNEQFF. CDR3 DNA: TGTGCCAGCAGCTTAATCCCACTAGCAGAATACAATGAGCAGTTCTTC.

In its sample, this clonotype is medium-sized. The chain joins TRBV6-1 to TRBJ2-5, with 9 nucleotides matching TRBD2. V shed 6 bases and J 1 base; nucleotides not matched to a gene: 6. This CDR3 is 15 amino acids long. Germline CDR1 is MNHNS and CDR2 is SASEGT. Written as DNA, the CDR3 is TGTGCCAGCAGCTTAGCGGGAGTTCCCCAAGAGACCCAGTACTTC. Its protein product is CASSLAGVPQETQYF.

This rearrangement joins TRBV7-3 to TRBJ2-7; D remains unclear. The CDR3 covers 13 residues. Trimming removed 0 bases from V and 2 bases from J, with 5 bases in between. Germline CDR1 reads SGHTA; CDR2 reads FQGTGA. The CDR3 reads CASSLTRTYEQYF. CDR3 in DNA: TGTGCCAGCAGCTTAACCCGCACCTACGAGCAGTACTTC.

This clonotype showed up just a few times. This chain joins TRBV7-9 and TRBJ1-5, with D tentatively TRBD1 (6 bases). Looked up from germline, CDR1 is SEHNR and CDR2 is FQNEAQ (reference sequence). CDR3 length equals 18 residues. V gave up 1 base and J gave up 5 bases, with 21 bases separating them. The CDR3 here is CASSLEGGLGAVDQPQHF. The CDR3 nucleotides read TGTGCCAGCAGCTTAGAGGGGGGTTTGGGGGCCGTCGATCAGCCCCAGCATTTT.

This clonotype was observed a few times. V is TRBV7-6 and J is TRBJ2-3, with a weak D call TRBD2 (6 bases). Germline values: CDR1 SGHVS, CDR2 FNYEAQ. The CDR3 runs 14 residues. Trimming took off 0 bases at V and 3 bases at J, with 7 bases between the two ends. This CDR3 is CASSLASGTDTQYF. In nucleotides, the CDR3 is TGTGCCAGCAGCTTAGCTAGCGGTACAGATACGCAGTATTTT.

In this sample, this clonotype is medium-sized. V usage is TRBV12-3 or TRBV12-4 and J usage is TRBJ1-5; 8 nucleotides match TRBD1. V was clipped by 6 bases and J by 7 bases; unmatched bases: 5. The CDR3 is made up of 13 amino acids. DNA for the CDR3: TGTGCCAGCAGCGCAGGGGGCGGGCAGCCCCAGCATTTT. Translation gives CASSAGGGQPQHF.

The rearrangement uses TRBV6-1 and TRBJ2-3, with 8 bases matching TRBD2. The J call may be in error: the DNA end matches TRBJ2-7 better. Germline-derived CDR1 and CDR2 are MNHNS and SASEGT. The CDR3 totals 15 residues. The CDR3: CASSDFLGRAVEQYF. The CDR3 bases are TGTGCCAGCAGTGATTTTCTCGGGAGGGCCGTTGAGCAGTACTTC.

This clonotype was recorded only once. The rearrangement links TRBV27 to TRBJ2-5; 8 bases map to TRBD2. The assigned J gene may be wrong: the sequence end matches TRBJ2-1 better. Germline lookup yields CDR1 MNHEY and CDR2 SMNVEV (reference sequence). The CDR3 consists of 14 residues. CDR3 nucleotide sequence: TGTGCCAGCAGTTCTGGGACTAGAACCAATGAGCAGTTCTTC. Translating gives CASSSGTRTNEQFF.

The chain employs TRBV10-2 and TRBJ2-7, with D possibly being TRBD1 (6 bases). Germline V lookup: CDR1 WSHSY, CDR2 SAAADI. V was trimmed by 6 bases and J by 5 bases, leaving 11 bases between them. The CDR3 covers 12 residues. CDR3 coding DNA: TGCGCCAGCAGAGGGGGATTCAACGAGCAGTACTTC. Translating gives CASRGGFNEQYF.

CDR3 DNA sequence: TGTGCCAGCAGCTTAAGCGCTAGTTCCGAGCAGTACTTC. Amino acid sequence: CASSLSASSEQYF. The genes are TRBV7-3 and TRBJ2-7; D remains unclear. There are 13 residues in the CDR3. Deletions cut 1 base from V and 6 bases from J, with 10 bases between. Germline CDR1 and CDR2: SGHTA and FQGTGA.

The chain uses TRBV11-2 and TRBJ2-1, with 13 bases that match TRBD2. The CDR3 consists of 18 residues. V lost 5 bases to trimming and J lost 1 base; unmatched junction nucleotides: 8. Germline loops: CDR1 SGHAT, CDR2 FQNNGV. The CDR3 sequence is CASSRIGLAGVSYNEQFF. CDR3 DNA: TGTGCCAGCAGCCGAATAGGACTAGCGGGAGTTTCCTACAATGAGCAGTTCTTC. Using reference TRBV11-2 and TRBJ2-1 for the parts outside the CDR3, the full variable domain is EAGVAQSPRYKIIEKRQSVAFWCNPISGHATLYWYQQILGQGPKLLIQFQNNGVVDDSQLPKDRFSAERLKGVDSTLKIQPAKLEDSAVYLCASSRIGLAGVSYNEQFFGPGTRLTVL.

The rearrangement joins TRBV12-3 or TRBV12-4 to TRBJ2-7, with no clear D. TRBJ2-5 matches the DNA end more closely, so the J call is doubtful. The CDR3 extends over 14 amino acids. CDR3 DNA sequence: TGTGCCAGCAGTTTACCTGACACCCAGGAGACCCAGTACTTC. This sequence encodes CASSLPDTQETQYF.

This clonotype was counted a single time. CDR3 region: CASSSGRLQYF. Here the CDR3 DNA reads TGTGCCAGCAGTTCGGGTCGGTTGCAGTACTTC. The gene calls are TRBV12-3 or TRBV12-4 and TRBJ2-5; D gene uncertain. This CDR3 is 11 amino acids long. The V end was cut by 4 bases, the J end by 11 bases, with 11 bases between.